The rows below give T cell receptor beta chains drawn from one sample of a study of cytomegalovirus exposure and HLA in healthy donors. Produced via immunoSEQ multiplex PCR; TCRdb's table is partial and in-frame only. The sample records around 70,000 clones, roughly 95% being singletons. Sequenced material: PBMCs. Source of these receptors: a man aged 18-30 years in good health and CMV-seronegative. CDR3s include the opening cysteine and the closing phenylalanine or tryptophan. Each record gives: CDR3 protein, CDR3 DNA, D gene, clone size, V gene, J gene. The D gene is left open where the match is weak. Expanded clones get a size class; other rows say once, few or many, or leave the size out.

CDR3 protein: CASSLWGTNTGELFF; CDR3 DNA: TGTGCCAGCAGTTTGTGGGGGACTAACACCGGGGAGCTGTTTTTT; D gene: -; clone size: -; V gene: TRBV28; J gene: TRBJ2-2
CDR3 protein: CASSQARQVTIIDGYTF; CDR3 DNA: TGTGCCAGCAGCCAAGCTAGACAGGTTACAATCATCGATGGCTACACCTTC; D gene: -; clone size: -; V gene: TRBV14; J gene: TRBJ1-2
CDR3 protein: CASSLTGGNYGYTF; CDR3 DNA: TGTGCCAGCAGTCTAACCGGAGGGAACTATGGCTACACCTTC; D gene: -; clone size: once; V gene: TRBV27; J gene: TRBJ1-2
CDR3 protein: CASSLGDTFF; CDR3 DNA: TGTGCCAGCAGCTTGGGGGACACCTTCTTC; D gene: -; clone size: -; V gene: TRBV5-6; J gene: TRBJ2-7
CDR3 protein: CASSLMAGGNEQFF; CDR3 DNA: TGTGCCAGCAGCTTGATGGCGGGGGGCAATGAGCAGTTCTTC; D gene: TRBD2; clone size: -; V gene: TRBV5-4; J gene: TRBJ2-1
CDR3 protein: CASSHLGGLDEKLFF; CDR3 DNA: TGCGCCAGCAGCCACCTCGGGGGGTTGGATGAAAAACTGTTTTTT; D gene: -; clone size: -; V gene: TRBV4-3; J gene: TRBJ1-4
CDR3 protein: CASKWTGEKGYEQYF; CDR3 DNA: TGTGCCAGCAAGTGGACAGGCGAAAAGGGATACGAGCAGTACTTC; D gene: TRBD1; clone size: -; V gene: TRBV6-5; J gene: TRBJ2-7
CDR3 protein: CAYRTGFIGSYNEQFF; CDR3 DNA: TGTGCCTACCGAACGGGATTTATCGGGTCCTACAATGAGCAGTTCTTC; D gene: -; clone size: -; V gene: TRBV30; J gene: TRBJ2-1
CDR3 protein: CASSMTAGGYQPQHF; CDR3 DNA: TGTGCTAGTAGTATGACCGCGGGGGGGTACCAGCCCCAGCATTTT; D gene: -; clone size: -; V gene: TRBV19; J gene: TRBJ1-5
CDR3 protein: CASSLQGDLSGANVLTF; CDR3 DNA: TGTGCCAGCAGTTTACAGGGGGACCTCTCTGGGGCCAACGTCCTGACTTTC; D gene: TRBD1; clone size: -; V gene: TRBV27; J gene: TRBJ2-6
CDR3 protein: CASSLVRGSTDTQYF; CDR3 DNA: TGTGCCAGCAGTTTAGTCAGGGGGAGCACAGATACGCAGTATTTT; D gene: TRBD1; clone size: once; V gene: TRBV27; J gene: TRBJ2-3
CDR3 protein: CASSLDGAEAFF; CDR3 DNA: TGCGCCAGCAGCCTAGACGGTGCTGAAGCTTTCTTT; D gene: -; clone size: once; V gene: TRBV4-1; J gene: TRBJ1-1